One and the same sample provided the 29 T cell receptor beta chains below, sequenced in a study of T cells in women clearing cervical HPV infection. Clones were read by immunoSEQ multiplex PCR, and TCRdb kept only the in-frame ones, dropping some. The sample holds about 23,000 clones. The sequencing sample was made of blood buffy coat. The receptors originated from a woman aged 18 to 75 with a cervical HPV16 infection that either progressed to CIN3+ or cleared (not recorded which).

Note on this clone: The observed sequence ends 3 residues before the CDR3 terminus, with the missing tail filled in from the germline J gene. V and J are TRBV7-2 and TRBJ1-2, with TRBD1 identical over 9 bases. This CDR3 contains 15 residues. Unmatched junction bases numbered 11, after V lost 5 bases and J lost 7 bases. The germline CDR1 and CDR2 sequences are SGHTA and FQGNSA. Partial CDR3 DNA: TGTGCCAGCAGCCCGGGGGACAGGGATGGAGGTGGC. Its translation: CASSPGDRDGGG. The whole CDR3 region reads CASSPGDRDGGGYTF.

In regard to this clone: Coverage ceases 3 residues before the CDR3 finishes, and the germline J gene fills in the end. The chain carries TRBV20-1 and TRBJ2-5, with D perhaps TRBD2 (6 bases). This CDR3 has 13 residues. The V gene lost 6 bases and the J gene lost 5 bases, with 16 bases spanning the gap. Germline V gene lookup returns CDR1 DFQATT and CDR2 SNEGSKA (reference sequence). The CDR3 bases that were read are TGCAGTGCAAGAAGGGACTCCCGGGAGACC. This translates into CSARRDSRET. In full, the CDR3 reads CSARRDSRETQYF.

Concerning this clone: The observed sequence ends 3 residues before the CDR3 terminus, with the missing tail filled in from the germline J gene. The chain employs TRBV5-1 and TRBJ2-2; 9 bases align to TRBD1. CDR1 is SGHRS, CDR2 YFSETQ, per germline. The CDR3 loop spans 15 amino acids. This CDR3 is CASSLATGGESPLFF. CDR3 DNA (partial): TGCGCCAGCAGCTTGGCCACAGGGGGCGAGTCACCG.

Comment on this clone: The CDR3 extends 3 residues past the end of the read, so its final part is completed from the germline J gene. The V call is TRBV6-2 or TRBV6-3, the J call TRBJ2-3, with 8 nucleotides matching TRBD1. The CDR3 covers 15 residues. Germline V lookup: CDR1 MNHEY, CDR2 SVGEGT. The DNA read from the CDR3 is TGTGCCAGCAGTCCGGGGCAGGGGGCTTGGCAGCCG. As protein: CASSPGQGAWQP. In full, the CDR3 is CASSPGQGAWQPQYF.

A word on this clone: The CDR3 extends 3 residues past the end of the read, so its final part is completed from the germline J gene. The rearrangement links TRBV2 to TRBJ1-4; the match to TRBD1 covers 8 bases. In germline, CDR1 is SNHLY, CDR2 FYNNEI. The CDR3 sequence is 12 residues long. The CDR3 is CASGDRNGKLFF. The covered CDR3 bases are TGTGCCAGCGGGGACAGGAATGGGAAA.

Details on this clone: The read ends 3 residues early relative to the CDR3; the germline J gene fills the gap. The rearrangement links TRBV19 to TRBJ1-2, with D unresolved. Germline V gene lookup returns CDR1 LNHDA and CDR2 SQIVND (reference sequence). Trimming took 0 bases from V and 3 from J, leaving 14 bases between them. The CDR3 extends over 16 amino acids. Partial CDR3 DNA: TGTGCCAGTAGTATAGATCTAGGCAATCGGTACTATGGC. Translated, it gives CASSIDLGNRYYG. The whole CDR3 sequence reads CASSIDLGNRYYGYTF.

As to this clone: The CDR3 end falls 3 residues outside the read, so it is completed with the germline J gene. J is TRBJ2-3 and V is TRBV2; 8 nucleotides match TRBD1. The CDR3 consists of 15 residues. Germline CDR1 is SNHLY and CDR2 is FYNNEI. The sequenced CDR3 bases are TGTGCCAGCAGCCCTTGGACAGGGAAAAATCAGCCG. It translates to CASSPWTGKNQP. The full CDR3 sequence reads CASSPWTGKNQPQYF.

With regard to this clone: The CDR3 goes on 3 residues after the read ends, and that part is filled in from the germline J gene. This chain uses TRBV7-9 with TRBJ2-3, with TRBD1 as a possible D gene (6 bases). This CDR3 has 15 residues. Germline CDR1 reads SEHNR; CDR2 reads FQNEAQ (reference sequence). The sequenced part of the CDR3 DNA is TGTGCCAGCAGCTTGGACACAGGGTTCCAAGAGACG. Amino acids: CASSLDTGFQET. The whole CDR3 protein reads CASSLDTGFQETQYF.

A remark on this clone: The sequence runs out 3 residues before the end of the CDR3; the remainder is reconstructed from the germline J gene. The genes are TRBV20-1 and TRBJ2-1; 10 positions agree with TRBD1. This CDR3 is built from 18 residues. Per germline, CDR1 DFQATT and CDR2 SNEGSKA (reference sequence). With 5 bases clipped from V and 1 base from J, the junction kept 14 bases outside the gene matches. The part of the CDR3 DNA that was read is TGCAGTGCTCAAGTGGGACAGGGGCGGGAGGTTTCCTACAATGAG. It is translated as CSAQVGQGREVSYNE. The entire CDR3 sequence reads CSAQVGQGREVSYNEQFF.

In the case of this clone: The CDR3 goes on 3 residues after the read ends, and that part is filled in from the germline J gene. The rearrangement uses TRBV30 and TRBJ2-3, with TRBD1 matching 7 bases. Looked up from germline, CDR1 is GTSNPN and CDR2 is SVGIG (reference sequence). The length of the CDR3 is 14 residues. CDR3 DNA, as far as it was read: TGTGCCTGGAGTGTCGCAGGGGGTGAAGAGACG. Its protein product is CAWSVAGGEET. The entire CDR3 reads CAWSVAGGEETQYF.

Concerning this clone: The sequenced fragment ends 3 residues before the CDR3 boundary, so the rest is inferred from the germline J gene. The V call is TRBV20-1, the J call TRBJ1-1, with D perhaps TRBD1 (6 bases). Germline V gene lookup returns CDR1 DFQATT and CDR2 SNEGSKA (reference sequence). The V gene lost 5 bases and the J gene lost 4 bases, with 17 bases spanning the gap. The CDR3 consists of 14 residues. CDR3 amino acids: CSAALGGAGTEAFF. The DNA read from the CDR3 is TGCAGTGCTGCCCTTGGGGGGGCAGGCACTGAA.

A word on this clone: The read ends 3 residues shy of where the CDR3 ends; the end is completed using the germline J gene. The J gene is TRBJ2-2, the V gene TRBV7-6; D may be TRBD1 (8 bases). The CDR3 contains 14 residues. CDR1 SGHVS and CDR2 FNYEAQ come from the germline V gene. CDR3 sequence reads: CASSSGQAGEKLFF. The covered CDR3 bases are TGTGCCAGCAGCTCGGGACAGGCGGGGGAAAAG.

Worth noting for this clone: Read coverage stops 3 residues before the CDR3 terminus; the germline J gene supplies the remainder. The chain is built from TRBV28 and TRBJ1-5; D gene uncertain. The CDR3 is 13 amino acids. V was shortened by 2 bases and J by 8 bases, with 10 bases between the two germline ends. Germline V lookup: CDR1 MDHEN, CDR2 SYDVKM. The CDR3: CASSLEGQKPQHF. The CDR3 bases that were read are TGTGCCAGCAGTTTAGAGGGTCAGAAGCCC.

The CDR3 bases that were read are TGCAGTGCTAGAGACCCGGACAGGGCTCGGTACGAG. This sequence encodes CSARDPDRARYE. The entire CDR3 sequence reads CSARDPDRARYEQYF. J is TRBJ2-7 and V is TRBV20-1; 8 bases map to TRBD1. The sequence runs out 3 residues before the end of the CDR3; the remainder is reconstructed from the germline J gene. V dropped 0 bases and J dropped 4; count of bases not matched to a gene: 8. Germline V gives CDR1 DFQATT, CDR2 SNEGSKA (reference sequence). The CDR3 sequence is 15 residues long.

A word on this clone: The read is 3 residues too short to cover the CDR3 end, so that end is filled in from the germline J gene. The chain joins TRBV7-6 to TRBJ2-7; D possibly corresponds to TRBD1 (5 bases). V shed 3 bases and J shed 2 bases, with 8 bases lying between them. The CDR3 runs to 13 residues. In germline, CDR1 is SGHVS, CDR2 FNYEAQ. The CDR3 bases that were read are TGTGCCAGCAGCTTTCCAGGGACCTACGAG. Translating it yields CASSFPGTYE. The complete CDR3 reads CASSFPGTYEQYF.

About this clone: The DNA ends 3 residues before the CDR3 does, and the rest of the CDR3 is filled in from the germline J gene. The chain employs TRBV19 and TRBJ1-1; unclear D gene. V dropped 2 bases and J dropped 1 base, with 11 bases sitting between them. This CDR3 has 15 amino acids. The germline V gene encodes CDR1 LNHDA and CDR2 SQIVND (reference sequence). CDR3 DNA, as far as it was read: TGTGCCAGTAGTATACACCCTGCAGAGAACACTGAA. The encoded protein is CASSIHPAENTE. The CDR3 in full is CASSIHPAENTEAFF.

Concerning this clone itself: The CDR3 is cut off 3 residues early in the read; its end comes from the germline J gene. This rearrangement joins TRBV11-2 to TRBJ2-1, with D maybe TRBD2 (6 bases). In germline, CDR1 is SGHAT, CDR2 FQNNGV. The length of the CDR3 is 15 residues. Trimming removed 1 base at V and 7 bases at J, with 14 bases between. CDR3 sequence: CASSLGGGRGNEQFF. The CDR3 DNA, read in part, is TGTGCCAGCAGCTTAGGGGGCGGGCGGGGAAATGAG.

Comments on this clone: The read ends 3 residues before the CDR3 terminus; that terminus is restored from the germline J gene. The V call is TRBV30, the J call TRBJ2-2; 7 bases fit TRBD1. This CDR3 is built from 13 residues. Germline V lookup: CDR1 GTSNPN, CDR2 SVGIG (reference sequence). The CDR3 region is CAWTGGMDEKLFF. The sequenced part of the CDR3 DNA is TGTGCCTGGACAGGGGGAATGGATGAAAAG.

Regarding this clone: The sequence runs out 3 residues before the end of the CDR3; the remainder is reconstructed from the germline J gene. The V call is TRBV30, the J call TRBJ2-1, with TRBD2 as a possible D gene (7 bases). CDR1 and CDR2 from the germline V gene are GTSNPN and SVGIG (reference sequence). The CDR3 length is 16 residues. The V gene lost 3 bases and the J gene lost 4 bases, with 19 bases spanning the gap. The chain's CDR3 is CAWRPLSGGAYNEQFF. CDR3 DNA (partial): TGTGCCTGGAGACCCCTTTCGGGGGGCGCGTACAATGAG.

Points on this clone: Sequencing ends 3 residues short of the CDR3 end; the germline J gene provides the rest. The rearrangement links TRBV29-1 to TRBJ2-1; TRBD2 aligns across 7 bases. The CDR3 runs to 13 residues. V was clipped by 7 bases and J by 8 bases; unmatched bases: 11. The germline V gene has CDR1 SQVTM and CDR2 ANQGSEA. The CDR3 spells CSAQVTSLDEQFF. The part of the CDR3 DNA that was read is TGCAGCGCCCAAGTGACTAGCCTAGATGAG.

Concerning this clone: The read terminates 3 residues ahead of where the CDR3 ends, so the germline J gene completes it. V usage is TRBV11-3 and J usage is TRBJ2-3, with D possibly TRBD2 on 7 matching bases. Germline assignment: CDR1 SGHNT and CDR2 YENEEA. The CDR3 consists of 14 residues. V was pared by 6 bases and J by 6 bases, with 16 bases between. CDR3 region: CASSQQGGEDTQYF. CDR3 DNA (partial): TGTGCCAGCAGTCAACAAGGGGGGGAGGATACG.

Judged by frequency, this clone is large. The sequenced fragment ends 3 residues before the CDR3 boundary, so the rest is inferred from the germline J gene. This chain joins TRBV6-2 or TRBV6-3 and TRBJ2-3, with 8 bases that match TRBD2. CDR1 is MNHEY, CDR2 SVGEGT, per germline. After removal of 4 bases from V and 4 bases from J, the junction contained 4 bases not matched to a gene. This CDR3 is built from 14 residues. The chain's CDR3 is CASSSGLAPDTQYF. The CDR3 DNA, read in part, is TGTGCCAGCAGTTCTGGACTAGCCCCAGATACG.

With regard to this clone: One end of the junction does not line up with germline, which may come from a read error. From the germline J gene comes the end of the CDR3, since the read stops 3 residues before it. Other DNA variants within this sample encode the same CDR3. The chain combines TRBV2 with TRBJ1-1, with D possibly TRBD1 on 5 matching bases. There are 15 residues in the CDR3. CDR1 and CDR2 (germline): SNHLY, FYNNEI. CDR3 protein: CASTESAGLPAEAFF. The sequenced part of the CDR3 DNA is TGTGCCAGCACCGAGTCGGCAGGGTTGCCGGCTGAG.

A note on this clone: The read terminates 3 residues before the CDR3 end, so the remaining end is supplied by the germline J gene. This sequence joins TRBV6-2 or TRBV6-3 and TRBJ2-3; 14 bases agree with TRBD2. With V trimmed by 6 bases and J by 4 bases, 9 bases remained unmatched. The CDR3 totals 17 residues. Germline CDR1 is MNHEY and CDR2 is SVGEGT. Partial CDR3 DNA: TGTGCCAGCAGCCACTCAGGACTAGCGGGAGGTTCAGATACG. Translated, it gives CASSHSGLAGGSDT. The whole CDR3 region reads CASSHSGLAGGSDTQYF.

A word on this clone: Read data end 3 residues before the CDR3 end; the end is taken from the germline J gene. This chain connects TRBV7-2 to TRBJ2-2, with D hard to call. The CDR3 extends over 14 amino acids. V lost 1 base to trimming and J lost 4 bases, with 7 bases between them. CDR1 is SGHTA, CDR2 FQGNSA, per germline. The CDR3 bases that were read are TGTGCCAGCAGCTTAGGGTCAGTCACCGGGGAG. Amino acid sequence: CASSLGSVTGE. The complete CDR3 sequence is CASSLGSVTGELFF.

Remarks on this clone: The CDR3 end lies 3 residues beyond the end of the read and is filled in from the germline J gene. The V and J genes are TRBV6-2 or TRBV6-3 and TRBJ1-1; unclear D gene. This CDR3 spans 12 amino acids. Trimming took 10 bases from V and 7 from J, leaving 16 bases between them. Germline CDR1 is MNHEY and CDR2 is SVGEGT. The covered CDR3 bases are TGTGCCACCAAGGAAGGGTTCGGTGAA. It specifies CATKEGFGE. In full, the CDR3 reads CATKEGFGEAFF.

Notes on this clone: Read data end 3 residues before the CDR3 end; the end is taken from the germline J gene. V usage is TRBV7-6 and J usage is TRBJ1-6; TRBD1 matches at 10 bases. The germline V gene has CDR1 SGHVS and CDR2 FNYEAQ. The CDR3 covers 14 residues. CDR3 DNA (partial): TGTGCCAGCAGCTTAGTGGACAGGGGGTTTCCC. Translation: CASSLVDRGFP. The whole CDR3 is CASSLVDRGFPLHF.

To note about this clone: The read finishes 3 residues shy of the CDR3 end, and the germline J gene is used to complete it. The chain recombines TRBV11-1 with TRBJ2-1; maybe TRBD2 (6 bases). The CDR3 is 14 amino acids. The germline gives CDR1 SGHAT, CDR2 FQDESV (reference sequence). Trimming stripped 2 bases from V and 7 bases from J, with 12 bases between. The CDR3: CASSLSTSNNEQFF. The part of the CDR3 DNA that was read is TGTGCCAGCAGCTTAAGTACTAGCAATAATGAG.

Regarding this clone: The junction departs from the called germline gene at one end, perhaps through a read error. The CDR3 is cut off 3 residues early in the read; its end comes from the germline J gene. The rearrangement joins TRBV4-2 to TRBJ2-3, with D hard to call. The CDR3 covers 14 residues. Germline CDR1 LGHNA, CDR2 YNFKEQ. The DNA read from the CDR3 is TGCGCCAGCAGCCAAGAGCGCCTAGCAGATACG. Translation: CASSQERLADT. The full CDR3 sequence reads CASSQERLADTQYF.